These 14 T cell receptor beta chains were all obtained from the same sample, sequenced in a study of radiotherapy plus CTLA-4 blockade in lung cancer. Sequenced by immunoSEQ multiplex PCR; TCRdb stores in-frame clones only, minus some. The sample consists of 110,000 or so clones, just under 80% of them appearing once. Source: peripheral blood, taken from a patient treated with radiotherapy plus ipilimumab. These receptors were obtained from a human donor with non-small cell lung cancer who had a partial response to radiotherapy plus ipilimumab.

The chain combines TRBV16 with TRBJ2-7; TRBD2 matches 7 bases. Per germline, CDR1 KGHSY and CDR2 FQNENV. The CDR3 has 13 amino acids. Unmatched junction bases numbered 2, after V lost 0 bases and J lost 6 bases. The CDR3 DNA reads as TGTGCCAGCAGCCAATCGTTAGCGGGCGAGCAGTACGTC. It is translated as CASSQSLAGEQYV.

The rearrangement links TRBV14 to TRBJ2-7; the match to TRBD2 covers 7 bases. CDR1 is SGHDN and CDR2 is FVKESK in the germline V gene. Germline trimming cut 1 base from V and 2 bases from J; bases unmatched to any gene: 5. The CDR3 has 15 amino acids. The CDR3 DNA reads as TGTGCCAGCAGCCAAGTCTCGCGGGAGCCCTACGAGCAGTACTTC. It encodes CASSQVSREPYEQYF.

This clone was seen just once. The chain recombines TRBV5-1 with TRBJ2-1, with D tentatively TRBD1 (6 bases). This CDR3 contains 15 residues. Germline CDR1 is SGHRS and CDR2 is YFSETQ. The V and J ends lost 1 base and 3 bases respectively, with 11 bases between them. In nucleotides, the CDR3 is TGCGCCAGCAGCTTGACAGGGTTTGTCTACAATGAGCAGTTCTTC. Its translation is CASSLTGFVYNEQFF. Full variable domain (missing parts from reference TRBV5-1 and TRBJ2-1): KAGVTQTPRYLIKTRGQQVTLSCSPISGHRSVSWYQQTPGQGLQFLFEYFSETQRNKGNFPGRFSGRQFSNSRSEMNVSTLELGDSALYLCASSLTGFVYNEQFFGPGTRLTVL.

This clone occurred once. V usage is TRBV7-9 and J usage is TRBJ1-4; 11 bases map to TRBD1. Per the germline V gene, CDR1 is SEHNR and CDR2 is FQNEAQ (reference sequence). V lost 1 base and J lost 8; bases outside the gene matches: 12. The CDR3 consists of 18 residues. In DNA form, the CDR3 reads TGTGCCAGCAGCTTAGGGACAGGGGGCGCAGTAATCCGGGAAAAACTGTTTTTT. Protein sequence: CASSLGTGGAVIREKLFF.

This clone has a handful of counts. The gene calls are TRBV7-2 and TRBJ2-1; no definite D call. Germline lookup yields CDR1 SGHTA and CDR2 FQGNSA. The CDR3 contains 16 residues. Between the trimmed V and J ends, which lost 1 base and 5 bases, there was a span of 15 bases. The CDR3 is CASSLDVVSPHNEQFF. The CDR3 DNA follows: TGTGCCAGCAGCTTAGACGTAGTCTCTCCCCACAATGAGCAGTTCTTC.

CDR3 coding DNA: TGTGCCAGTAGTATGCGACAGGGGTTTAGCAATCAGCCCCAGCATTTT. Translating it yields CASSMRQGFSNQPQHF. The chain employs TRBV19 and TRBJ1-5, with TRBD1 matching over 8 bases. This CDR3 has 16 residues. V was pared by 3 bases and J by 0 bases, with 4 bases of the junction left unmatched. Germline loops: CDR1 LNHDA, CDR2 SQIVND (reference sequence).

This clone was counted a few times. The V and J genes are TRBV4-1 and TRBJ1-2, with D perhaps TRBD1 (5 bases). The CDR3 is 14 amino acids. Trimming stripped 4 bases from V and 5 bases from J, with 14 bases between. CDR1 is MGHRA and CDR2 is YSYEKL in the germline V gene. CDR3 loop: CASSPTTAGYGYTF. CDR3 coding DNA: TGCGCCAGCAGCCCCACGACGGCAGGGTATGGCTACACCTTC.

This chain joins TRBV9 and TRBJ2-5; 11 bases map to TRBD1. Germline CDR1 is SGDLS and CDR2 is YYNGEE. The CDR3 is 16 residues long. With V trimmed by 4 bases and J by 4 bases, 9 bases remained unmatched. The CDR3 loop is CASSRNLGQGVETQYF. The CDR3 bases are TGTGCCAGCAGCCGTAATTTGGGACAGGGGGTAGAGACCCAGTACTTC. Looking up the rest from reference TRBV9 and TRBJ2-5 gives the full variable domain: DSGVTQTPKHLITATGQRVTLRCSPRSGDLSVYWYQQSLDQGLQFLIQYYNGEERAKGNILERFSAQQFPDLHSELNLSSLELGDSALYFCASSRNLGQGVETQYFGPGTRLLVL.

This clone was picked up a small number of times. V usage is TRBV7-2 and J usage is TRBJ2-5, with 7 bases that match TRBD2. The J call may be mistaken, given a closer DNA end match to TRBJ2-7. The CDR3 extends over 17 amino acids. From germline, CDR1 is SGHTA and CDR2 FQGNSA. This CDR3 reads CASSLANNPSGPYEQYF. The CDR3 nucleotides read TGTGCCAGCAGCTTAGCAAACAATCCTAGCGGACCCTACGAGCAGTACTTC.

This chain links TRBV5-6 with TRBJ2-3, with 8 bases matching TRBD2. This CDR3 is 15 amino acids long. CDR1 is SGHDT, CDR2 YYEEEE, per germline. The ends lost 1 base at V and 2 bases at J; junction bases unmatched: 3. The CDR3 loop reads CASSLTGGFTDTQYF. CDR3 DNA: TGTGCCAGCAGCTTGACGGGAGGGTTCACAGATACGCAGTATTTT.

The V and J genes are TRBV2 and TRBJ1-5; possible D gene TRBD1, 6 bases. Trimming removed 7 bases from V and 4 bases from J, with 11 bases in between. The CDR3 is 13 residues long. Germline CDR1 and CDR2: SNHLY and FYNNEI. The CDR3, as DNA: TGTGCCAGCAAGGGGGACGGGAATCAGCCCCAGCATTTT. This translates into CASKGDGNQPQHF.

The chain couples TRBV7-8 to TRBJ2-5; 8 nucleotides agree with TRBD2. The V gene end was trimmed by 5 bases and the J gene end by 11 bases; junction bases not matched to a gene: 7. CDR1 and CDR2 from the germline V gene are SGHVS and FQNEAQ. The CDR3 is made up of 12 amino acids. The CDR3 loop reads CASSLTSGEQYF. DNA for the CDR3: TGTGCCAGCAGCCTAACTAGCGGAGAGCAGTACTTC. Full variable domain (rest looked up from reference TRBV7-8 and TRBJ2-5): GAGVSQSPRYKVAKRGQDVALRCDPISGHVSLFWYQQALGQGPEFLTYFQNEAQLDKSGLPSDRFFAERPEGSVSTLKIQRTQQEDSAVYLCASSLTSGEQYFGPGTRLLVL.

The CDR3 sequence: CASRQQVFDTQYF. In nucleotides, the CDR3 is TGTGCCAGCAGGCAACAGGTGTTCGATACGCAGTATTTT. The J gene is TRBJ2-3, the V gene TRBV27, with a possible D match to TRBD1 (5 bases). Germline CDR1 reads MNHEY; CDR2 reads SMNVEV (reference sequence). The CDR3 runs 13 residues. Deletions cut 6 bases from V and 6 bases from J, with 13 bases between.

The rearrangement joins TRBV2 to TRBJ2-5; D is unresolved. The closer fit of TRBJ2-7 to the DNA end suggests the J call may be wrong. CDR1 SNHLY and CDR2 FYNNEI come from the germline V gene. The CDR3 runs to 11 residues. The CDR3 here is CASSDDYEQYF. The CDR3 DNA follows: TGTGCCAGCAGTGACGACTACGAGCAGTACTTC.